The present T cell receptor beta chain was sequenced within a study of shared T cell receptors in the human thymus listed by TCRdb under 2021. For the study in its entirety: The study examined how the human thymus generates shared, self-reactive T-cell receptor alpha chains.

This clone was observed a few times. Its target antigen remains unknown. The input lacks base qualities; no much larger clone sits a single base away. Libraries were built with the immunoSEQ multiplex PCR assay. TCRdb provides this immuneACCESS table in a form limited to in-frame rearrangements. Some clones are lacking; in checked studies, under half of them reflect an unresolved V gene, and why the rest are absent is not known. In all, the sample holds around 730,000 clones, and approximately 85% of those were seen once. The top ten clonotypes cover around 0.0099% of the sample. Separately, the same data were catalogued under a study of human thymus T cells. Looking at the second paper: The donors were immunologically healthy infants in Finland who had open corrective cardiac surgery for congenital heart defects. The thymus tissue came from surgical resects taken out during corrective cardiac surgery. Usage of V and J gene segments appeared to be biased in both the thymic and the peripheral blood repertoires. Highly overlapping thymic TCR repertoires among unrelated individuals were reported in the related research. TCR alpha and beta repertoires from roughly 8 infant thymus samples and a few related peripheral blood samples were characterized in the study. Donor ages ranged from roughly 6 to 250 days, and the cohort comprised roughly six male and two female infants. Thymocytes were released mechanically from tissue and stored at -70 °C as pellets of roughly 9.5-31 million cells. A QIAsymphony instrument was used to extract genomic DNA from frozen cell pellets. Using the immunoSEQ multiplex PCR assay, the TCRB and TCRAD loci were amplified from a standardized quantity of quality-controlled genomic DNA. Amplicons spanned the V(D)J region at a length sufficient to cover the CDR3 and identify V and J genes. The commercial immunoSEQ service was used to sequence amplicons on an Illumina platform. Primer bias and sequencing errors were corrected as previously described, and TCRAD and TCRB definitions were based on the IMGT database. The repertoires were analysed using immunoSEQ Analyzer 3.0 and VDJTools for basic statistics, V/J segment usage, diversity estimates, rarefaction and pairwise overlap. To estimate diversity, the Chao1, ChaoE, Efron-Thisted, Shannon and inverse Simpson indices were applied, and diversity was also estimated on datasets down-sampled to the smallest sample. Repertoire overlap used strict matching of CDR3 nucleotide sequence, V gene and J gene, with Jaccard-based multidimensional scaling clustering. On average, about 800,000 unique TCRB clonotypes were obtained from thymus samples, compared with approximately 84,000 from blood samples.

The source is a girl in the first two years of life with a congenital heart defect. Donor details come from another sample of the same person, matched by shared clones. Sequencing input: thymocytes.

CDR3 region: CAISQRDSWAPYEQYF. The base sequence is TGTGCCATCAGTCAACGGGACAGTTGGGCACCCTACGAGCAGTACTTC. The rearranged chain carries TRBV10-3 and TRBJ2-7, and TRBD1 matches 7 of the central bases. Per the germline V gene, ENHRY is the CDR1 and SYGVKD is the CDR2. The CDR3 starts with the cysteine, ends with the phenylalanine, and has 16 residues. Only the CDR3 DNA is retained, 48 bases long and in frame from the first base. Clipping removes 5 bases from V and 2 bases from J, with 12 as the unmatched junction base count.